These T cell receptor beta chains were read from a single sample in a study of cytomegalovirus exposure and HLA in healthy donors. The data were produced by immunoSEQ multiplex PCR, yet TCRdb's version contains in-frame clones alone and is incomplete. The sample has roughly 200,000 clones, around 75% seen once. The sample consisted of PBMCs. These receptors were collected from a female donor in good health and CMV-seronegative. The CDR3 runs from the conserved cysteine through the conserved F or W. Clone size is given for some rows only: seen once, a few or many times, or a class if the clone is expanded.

CDR3 protein: CAIRPLAGGLDEQFF
V gene: TRBV10-3
J gene: TRBJ2-1
clone size: .

CDR3 protein: CASTTGTGGPTQYF
V gene: TRBV10-1
J gene: TRBJ2-5
clone size: .

CDR3 protein: CASSFGAADTQYF
V gene: TRBV28
J gene: TRBJ2-3
clone size: once

CDR3 protein: CASSRDWNTEAFF
V gene: TRBV9
J gene: TRBJ1-1
clone size: .

CDR3 protein: CSSSVGSGGLAGELFF
V gene: TRBV7-9
J gene: TRBJ2-2
clone size: .

CDR3 protein: CASKEGTSGTDTQYF
V gene: TRBV5-1
J gene: TRBJ2-3
clone size: .

CDR3 protein: CASSLQGAGLDEQYF
V gene: TRBV5-1
J gene: TRBJ2-7
clone size: .

CDR3 protein: CSAPLANEQFF
V gene: TRBV20-1
J gene: TRBJ2-1
clone size: few

CDR3 protein: CASMSGFGANVLTF
V gene: TRBV9
J gene: TRBJ2-6
clone size: .

CDR3 protein: CASRWGQSVGYTF
V gene: TRBV28
J gene: TRBJ1-2
clone size: few

CDR3 protein: CATSRQAEIYNEQFF
V gene: TRBV15
J gene: TRBJ2-1
clone size: .

CDR3 protein: CASSTPQDRVEETQYF
V gene: TRBV19
J gene: TRBJ2-5
clone size: .

CDR3 protein: CASSIQRGTYNEQFF
V gene: TRBV7-2
J gene: TRBJ2-1
clone size: .

CDR3 protein: CASSETGGYEQYF
V gene: TRBV10-2
J gene: TRBJ2-7
clone size: .

CDR3 protein: CASSPGVSNQPQHF
V gene: TRBV9
J gene: TRBJ1-5
clone size: once

CDR3 protein: CASSPIAGGSTDTQYF
V gene: TRBV18
J gene: TRBJ2-3
clone size: .

CDR3 protein: CASSLGTDYSSYNSPLHF
V gene: TRBV11-1
J gene: TRBJ1-6
clone size: .

CDR3 protein: CASSLAGSSYEQYF
V gene: TRBV27
J gene: .
clone size: .